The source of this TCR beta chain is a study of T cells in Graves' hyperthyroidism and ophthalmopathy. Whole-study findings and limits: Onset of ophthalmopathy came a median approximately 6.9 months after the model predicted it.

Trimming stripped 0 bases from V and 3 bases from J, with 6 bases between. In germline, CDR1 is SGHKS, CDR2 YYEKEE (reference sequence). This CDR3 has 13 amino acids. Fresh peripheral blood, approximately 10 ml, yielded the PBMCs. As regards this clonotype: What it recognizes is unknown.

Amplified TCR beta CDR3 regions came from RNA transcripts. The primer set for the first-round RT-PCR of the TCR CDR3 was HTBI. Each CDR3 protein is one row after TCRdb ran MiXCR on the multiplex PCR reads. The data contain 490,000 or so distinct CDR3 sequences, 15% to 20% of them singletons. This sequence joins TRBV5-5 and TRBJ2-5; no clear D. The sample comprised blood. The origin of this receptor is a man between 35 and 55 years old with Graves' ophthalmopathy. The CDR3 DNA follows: TGTGCCAGCAGCTTGGGAGCAGAAGAGACCCAGTACTTC. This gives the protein CASSLGAEETQYF.